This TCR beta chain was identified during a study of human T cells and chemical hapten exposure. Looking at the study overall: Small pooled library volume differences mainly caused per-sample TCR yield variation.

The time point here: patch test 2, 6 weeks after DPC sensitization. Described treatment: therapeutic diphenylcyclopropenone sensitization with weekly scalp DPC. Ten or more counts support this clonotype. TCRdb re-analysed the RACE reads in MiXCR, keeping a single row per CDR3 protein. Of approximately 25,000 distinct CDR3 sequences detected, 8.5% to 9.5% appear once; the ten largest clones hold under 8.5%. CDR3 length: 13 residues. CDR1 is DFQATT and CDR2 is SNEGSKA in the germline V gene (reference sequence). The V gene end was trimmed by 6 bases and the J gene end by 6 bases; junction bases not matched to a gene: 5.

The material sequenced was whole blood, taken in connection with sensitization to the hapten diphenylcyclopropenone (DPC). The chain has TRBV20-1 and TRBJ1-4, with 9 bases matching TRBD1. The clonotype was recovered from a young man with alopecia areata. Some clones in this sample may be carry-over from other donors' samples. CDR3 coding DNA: TGCAGTGCGCAACAGGGGGCGGATGAAAAACTGTTTTTT. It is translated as CSAQQGADEKLFF.